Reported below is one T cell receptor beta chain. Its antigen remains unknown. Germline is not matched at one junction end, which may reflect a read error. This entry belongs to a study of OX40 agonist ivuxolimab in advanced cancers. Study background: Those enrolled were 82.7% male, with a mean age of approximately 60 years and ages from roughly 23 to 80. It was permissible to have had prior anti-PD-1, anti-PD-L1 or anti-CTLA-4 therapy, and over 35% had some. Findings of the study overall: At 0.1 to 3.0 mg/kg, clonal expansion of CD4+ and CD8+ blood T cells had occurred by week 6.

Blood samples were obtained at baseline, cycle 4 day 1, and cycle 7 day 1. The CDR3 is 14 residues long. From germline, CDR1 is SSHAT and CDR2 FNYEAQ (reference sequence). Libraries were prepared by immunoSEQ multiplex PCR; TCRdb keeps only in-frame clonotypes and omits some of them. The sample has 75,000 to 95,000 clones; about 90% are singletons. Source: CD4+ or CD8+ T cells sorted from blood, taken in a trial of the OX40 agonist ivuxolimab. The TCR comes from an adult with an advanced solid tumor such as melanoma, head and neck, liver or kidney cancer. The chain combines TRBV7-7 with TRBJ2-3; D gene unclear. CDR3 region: CASSLNLRTDTQYF. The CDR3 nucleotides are TGTGCTAGCAGCTTAAACTTAAGGACAGATACGCAGTATTTT.